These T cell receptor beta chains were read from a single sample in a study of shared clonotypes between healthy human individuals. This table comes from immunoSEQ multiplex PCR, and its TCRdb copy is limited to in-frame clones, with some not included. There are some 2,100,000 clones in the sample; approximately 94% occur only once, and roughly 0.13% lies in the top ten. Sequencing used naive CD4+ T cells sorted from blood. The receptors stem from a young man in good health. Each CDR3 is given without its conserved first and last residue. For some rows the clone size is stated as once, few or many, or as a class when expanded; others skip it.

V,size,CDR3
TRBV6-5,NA,ASSYGSRADSYEQY
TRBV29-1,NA,SVVKTGVNYGYT
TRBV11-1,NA,ASSLLSGGARTDTQY
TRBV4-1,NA,ASSLGLAGGKPSTDTQY
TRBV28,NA,ASSTGLGGYEQY
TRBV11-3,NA,ASSAPAQGDFDYGYT
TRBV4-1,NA,ASASEASGGHTDTQY
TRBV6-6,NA,ASRGTVSYQPQH
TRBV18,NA,ASSPSRTDYEQY
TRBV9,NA,ASSDRAEGNTIY
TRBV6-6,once,ASRTGGQGNTEAF
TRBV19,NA,ASAGLAGREQY
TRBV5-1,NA,ASSLGRRAPGGKGESGTQY
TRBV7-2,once,ASSLMGGGPSYEQY
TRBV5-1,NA,ASSSAGGNTEAF
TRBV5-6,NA,ASSPAVATYEQY
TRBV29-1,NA,SASGVLNTEAF
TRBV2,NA,ASSDQGLDSNQPQH
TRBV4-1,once,ASSQGKLGTSGDTRY
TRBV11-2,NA,ASSRKTDANSPLH
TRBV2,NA,ASRTPGTEAF
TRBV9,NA,ASSVVGVPNSPLH
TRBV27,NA,ASSSTRGSTYEQY
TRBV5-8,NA,ASSLAGSSYNSPLH
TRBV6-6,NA,ASSVLAKNTEAF
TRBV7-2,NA,ASSLQRGTVGYT
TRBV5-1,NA,ASSGGLAVHNEQF
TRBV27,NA,ASSPRGEGTDTQY
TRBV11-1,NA,ASSVQGASNQPQH
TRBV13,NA,ASSSGSLQPYGYT
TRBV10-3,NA,AISEGQLNTEAF
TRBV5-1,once,ASSGDRGRNTEAF